The 23 T cell receptor beta chains listed next were all sequenced from one sample in a study of T cells after yellow fever vaccination. TCRdb itself ran the 5' RACE reads through MiXCR, one entry per CDR3 protein. The table records around 550,000 distinct CDR3 sequences, 15% to 20% of them present only once. The specimen was PBMCs, collected 15 days after the yellow fever booster vaccination. The receptors were sampled from a man younger than 45 who received the YFV17D yellow fever vaccine.

This clonotype was counted a few times. V is TRBV3-1 and J is TRBJ2-1; TRBD1 matches at 9 bases. The V segment lost 2 bases and the J segment 7 bases; nucleotides outside the gene matches: 3. The V gene's germline CDR1 is LGHDT and CDR2 YNNKEL (reference sequence). This CDR3 is built from 14 residues. Here the CDR3 DNA reads TGTGCCAGCAGCCAATGGGACAGGGAAAATGAGCAGTTCTTC. Encoded protein: CASSQWDRENEQFF.

The chain combines TRBV7-2 with TRBJ1-2; no reliable D call. Trimming removed 1 base from V and 7 bases from J, with 13 bases in between. CDR1 and CDR2 from the germline V gene are SGHTA and FQGNSA. The CDR3 loop spans 14 amino acids. The CDR3 sequence is CASSLVRDETGYTF. The CDR3 bases are TGTGCCAGCAGCTTAGTCCGGGATGAAACTGGCTACACCTTC. Full variable domain (remainder filled in from reference TRBV7-2 and TRBJ1-2): GAGVSQSPSNKVTEKGKDVELRCDPISGHTALYWYRQSLGQGLEFLIYFQGNSAPDKSGLPSDRFSAERTGGSVSTLTIQRTQQEDSAVYLCASSLVRDETGYTFGSGTRLTVV.

In its sample, this clonotype was seen once. This rearrangement joins TRBV29-1 to TRBJ2-1; D gene ambiguous. The CDR3 totals 14 residues. V lost 8 bases and J lost 7, with 21 bases in between. The germline V gene has CDR1 SQVTM and CDR2 ANQGSEA. For the CDR3, the DNA is TGCAGCTTCGTTCCGGTGATCTCTTTAAATGAGCAGTTCTTC. This sequence encodes CSFVPVISLNEQFF.

This clonotype turned up a few times. This CDR3 is CSVAWTTGPNQPQHF. The CDR3 bases are TGCAGCGTTGCGTGGACGACAGGGCCAAATCAGCCCCAGCATTTT. The chain joins TRBV29-1 to TRBJ1-5; 7 bases are shared with TRBD1. Trimming removed 4 bases from V and 4 bases from J; junction bases left unmatched: 10. Germline V gene lookup returns CDR1 SQVTM and CDR2 ANQGSEA. The CDR3 is 15 amino acids.

This clonotype occurred a few times. The rearrangement joins TRBV5-1 to TRBJ2-2; D perhaps matches TRBD1 (6 bases). The CDR3 spans 17 residues. The ends were cut back, 2 bases at V and 0 bases at J, with 14 bases in the middle. Germline V gives CDR1 SGHRS, CDR2 YFSETQ. This CDR3 reads CASSLTLQGSNTGELFF. The CDR3 DNA reads as TGCGCCAGCAGCTTAACTCTACAGGGATCGAACACCGGGGAGCTGTTTTTT.

The V and J genes are TRBV20-1 and TRBJ2-1; D unresolved. Trimming shortened V by 1 base and J by 3 bases, and 16 bases separated the two germline ends. Germline loops: CDR1 DFQATT, CDR2 SNEGSKA (reference sequence). The CDR3 loop spans 16 amino acids. The CDR3 region is CSARVRRNYNYNEQFF. The CDR3 nucleotides are TGCAGTGCTAGAGTTAGGCGGAACTACAACTACAATGAGCAGTTCTTC.

This clonotype was found a few times. CDR3 protein: CASSSGTSPPYEQYF. In DNA form, the CDR3 reads TGTGCCAGCAGCTCCGGGACTTCTCCTCCCTACGAGCAGTACTTC. This chain connects TRBV7-2 to TRBJ2-7; D may be TRBD2 (6 bases). The CDR3 has 15 amino acids. Germline values: CDR1 SGHTA, CDR2 FQGNSA. V was shortened by 4 bases and J by 2 bases, with 15 bases between the two germline ends.

This clonotype was observed a few times. V is TRBV5-1 and J is TRBJ2-1; 8 positions agree with TRBD2. Germline V lookup: CDR1 SGHRS, CDR2 YFSETQ. The CDR3 is 16 amino acids. V trimming: 4 bases; J trimming: 8 bases; junction bases outside the gene matches: 14. The CDR3 here is CASSPAIIAGNHEQFF. In DNA form, the CDR3 reads TGCGCCAGCAGCCCGGCGATAATAGCGGGAAACCATGAGCAGTTCTTC.

J is TRBJ2-2 and V is TRBV20-1; perhaps D is TRBD1 or TRBD2 (6 bases each). CDR3 size: 15 residues. Germline V gives CDR1 DFQATT, CDR2 SNEGSKA (reference sequence). Trimming removed 0 bases at V and 4 bases at J, with 12 bases between. CDR3 DNA sequence: TGCAGTGCTAGAGATTCGGGGGCCGTCACCGGGGAGCTGTTTTTT. Translating it yields CSARDSGAVTGELFF.

The chain combines TRBV25-1 with TRBJ2-5, with 7 bases that match TRBD1. Trimming removed 1 base from V and 7 bases from J; junction bases left unmatched: 6. The CDR3 covers 14 residues. Germline loops: CDR1 MGHDK, CDR2 SYGVNS. This chain's CDR3 is CASSEFTGASTQYF. CDR3 DNA: TGTGCCAGCAGTGAATTTACAGGGGCCTCGACCCAGTACTTC. Full variable domain (outside the CDR3, taken from reference TRBV25-1 and TRBJ2-5): EADIYQTPRYLVIGTGKKITLECSQTMGHDKMYWYQQDPGMELHLIHYSYGVNSTEKGDLSSESTVSRIRTEHFPLTLESARPSHTSQYLCASSEFTGASTQYFGPGTRLLVL.

This clonotype was observed a few times. The genes are TRBV4-3 and TRBJ2-2, with 7 positions matching TRBD2. The CDR3 is 16 amino acids. The germline V gene encodes CDR1 LGHNA and CDR2 YSLEER. The trim removed 1 base at V and 5 bases at J, leaving 7 bases unmatched. The CDR3 DNA reads TGCGCCAGCAGCCAAGGTTCCGGGAGGCGGACCGGGGAGCTGTTTTTT. Residues: CASSQGSGRRTGELFF.

This clonotype has more than one count but fewer than ten. V gene TRBV5-6 combines with J gene TRBJ1-1; D is unclear. This CDR3 contains 12 residues. CDR1 SGHDT and CDR2 YYEEEE come from the germline V gene. The germline V and J ends were trimmed by 0 bases and 9 bases, with 9 bases remaining between them. In DNA, the CDR3 is TGTGCCAGCAGCTTGGGTATAGGTCAAGCTTTCTTT. It yields the protein CASSLGIGQAFF.

V gene TRBV29-1 combines with J gene TRBJ2-7; D is tentatively TRBD1 or TRBD2 (5 bases each). V was pared by 4 bases and J by 5 bases, with 12 bases between. This CDR3 contains 12 residues. The germline gives CDR1 SQVTM, CDR2 ANQGSEA. The CDR3, as DNA: TGCAGCGTTGGTAAGGGGACCCACGAGCAGTACTTC. It translates to CSVGKGTHEQYF.

This clonotype was seen a handful of times. The chain carries TRBV9 and TRBJ2-7; D is possibly TRBD1 (5 bases). Germline values: CDR1 SGDLS, CDR2 YYNGEE. V was shortened by 2 bases and J by 5 bases, with 17 bases between the two germline ends. The CDR3 runs 15 residues. The CDR3 here is CASSVGAGRANEQYF. Here the CDR3 DNA reads TGTGCCAGCAGCGTCGGAGCAGGGCGAGCCAACGAGCAGTACTTC.

The rearrangement uses TRBV6-1 and TRBJ2-6, with D unresolved. CDR3 length: 14 residues. CDR1 and CDR2 (germline): MNHNS, SASEGT. Trimming cost V 8 bases and J 0 bases, with 8 bases left between them. The CDR3 loop reads CASWEVSGANVLTF. The CDR3 DNA is TGTGCCAGCTGGGAAGTCTCTGGGGCCAACGTCCTGACTTTC.

The rearrangement uses TRBV20-1 and TRBJ2-7; 8 positions agree with TRBD2. The germline V gene has CDR1 DFQATT and CDR2 SNEGSKA (reference sequence). After removal of 0 bases from V and 0 bases from J, the junction contained 10 bases not matched to a gene. The CDR3 length is 17 residues. The CDR3 loop is CSARDPGREDPSYEQYF. The CDR3 region has the DNA TGCAGTGCTAGAGATCCTGGGCGGGAGGATCCCTCCTACGAGCAGTACTTC.

The rearrangement links TRBV4-3 to TRBJ1-6, with TRBD1 matching over 9 bases. Germline CDR1 LGHNA, CDR2 YSLEER. V shed 0 bases and J 6 bases; nucleotides not matched to a gene: 9. This CDR3 spans 18 amino acids. The DNA of the CDR3 is TGCGCCAGCAGCCAAGATCCTGACAGGGGGTCTTTTAATTCACCCCTCCACTTT. Translation: CASSQDPDRGSFNSPLHF.

The chain links TRBV29-1 to TRBJ1-2, with D possibly TRBD1 on 6 matching bases. V lost 5 bases to trimming and J lost 8 bases, with 9 bases between them. CDR1 is SQVTM and CDR2 is ANQGSEA in the germline V gene. The CDR3 spans 10 residues. CDR3: CSVYRAGYTF. The CDR3 coding sequence is TGCAGCGTTTACAGGGCCGGCTACACCTTC.

The V call is TRBV7-8, the J call TRBJ2-1; 14 bases align to TRBD2. The CDR3 sequence is 17 residues long. Per germline, CDR1 SGHVS and CDR2 FQNEAQ. J gave up 9 bases and V 5 bases, and 12 bases lay outside the gene matches. As DNA, the CDR3 is TGTGCCAGCAGCCTCTCGGGACTAGCGGGGGTGGGGCCTGAGCAGTTCTTC. Translating it yields CASSLSGLAGVGPEQFF.

The chain is built from TRBV12-3 or TRBV12-4 and TRBJ1-1, with 8 bases that match TRBD1. V shed 7 bases, J shed 3 bases, and the junction held 10 bases outside the gene matches. The CDR3 runs to 15 residues. The CDR3 sequence: CASISAGGVHTEAFF. In DNA, the CDR3 is TGTGCCAGCATCTCAGCAGGGGGCGTCCACACTGAAGCTTTCTTT.

This chain joins TRBV20-1 and TRBJ1-5; D not certain. V was clipped by 0 bases and J by 7 bases, with 19 bases between them. The CDR3 has 16 amino acids. CDR1 DFQATT and CDR2 SNEGSKA come from the germline V gene (reference sequence). CDR3 sequence (DNA): TGCAGTGCTAGAGATTGGGGTGCTCCTGGAGTGCAGCCCCAGCATTTT. Translating gives CSARDWGAPGVQPQHF.

The J gene is TRBJ2-3, the V gene TRBV7-3; TRBD2 is a possible D gene (5 bases). The germline CDR1 and CDR2 sequences are SGHTA and FQGTGA. V lost 4 bases and J lost 5, with 10 bases in between. The length of the CDR3 is 13 residues. CDR3 loop: CASSSKAGDTQYF. In DNA form, the CDR3 reads TGTGCCAGCAGCTCAAAGGCGGGAGATACGCAGTATTTT.

The chain couples TRBV10-3 to TRBJ1-2; tentative D call: TRBD1 (5 bases). Germline assignment: CDR1 ENHRY and CDR2 SYGVKD. V was trimmed by 10 bases and J by 6 bases, leaving 15 bases between them. The CDR3 totals 12 residues. The CDR3 reads CANRRGSDGYTF. In nucleotides, the CDR3 is TGTGCCAACCGTCGGGGGTCAGATGGCTACACCTTC.